The next 31 T cell receptor beta chains were all read from a single sample in a study of post-analysis software for immune sequencing data. General study points: Included in a set of 5 or 6 TRBV segments more frequent in patients than controls were TRBV5-6, TRBV5-1 and TRBV20-1.

Each TCR beta cDNA library carried unique molecular identifiers. Via MiXCR, TCRdb re-called the PCR reads, giving one row per CDR3 protein. The sample includes 740,000 or so distinct CDR3 sequences, roughly 58% seen only once; the top ten take 4.6%. These TCRs are of unknown antigen specificity. Sample: blood. These TCRs come from a girl aged 10 to 17 with multiple sclerosis.

DNA of the CDR3: TGCAGTGCTAGATCTCTCGGGGGGGTGACACGCGAGCAGTACTTC. Its protein is CSARSLGGVTREQYF. The chain recombines TRBV20-1 with TRBJ2-1; TRBD2 matches 8 bases. Gene TRBJ2-7 matches the end of the DNA better, so the J call may be wrong. Germline loops: CDR1 DFQATT, CDR2 SNEGSKA (reference sequence). The CDR3 length is 15 residues.

The table lists this clonotype with a few counts. CDR3 in amino acids: CSAREGYSYEQYF. The DNA of the CDR3 is TGCAGCGCCCGGGAGGGCTACTCCTACGAGCAGTACTTC. The chain joins TRBV29-1 to TRBJ2-7; TRBD2 aligns across 8 bases. Germline assignment: CDR1 SQVTM and CDR2 ANQGSEA. The CDR3 is made up of 13 amino acids. J gave up 0 bases and V 7 bases, and 5 bases lay outside the gene matches.

The chain has TRBV14 and TRBJ2-7; tentatively, D is TRBD1 (6 bases). V gave up 2 bases and J gave up 3 bases, with 11 bases separating them. The CDR3 totals 14 residues. CDR1 is SGHDN and CDR2 is FVKESK in the germline V gene. CDR3 protein: CASSQQQGFYEQYF. The CDR3 DNA reads as TGTGCCAGCAGCCAACAACAGGGCTTCTACGAGCAGTACTTC. Together with reference TRBV14 and TRBJ2-7, the CDR3 gives the full variable domain: EAGVTQFPSHSVIEKGQTVTLRCDPISGHDNLYWYRRVMGKEIKFLLHFVKESKQDESGMPNNRFLAERTGGTYSTLKVQPAELEDSGVYFCASSQQQGFYEQYFGPGTRLTVT.

Only a few counts were recorded for this clonotype. The chain is built from TRBV29-1 and TRBJ2-1, with 8 bases identical to TRBD2. Trimming cost V 3 bases and J 4 bases; bases outside gene matches: 8. CDR1 is SQVTM, CDR2 ANQGSEA, per germline. The CDR3 totals 15 residues. In nucleotides, the CDR3 is TGCAGCGTTGATCTCGGACTAGCAAGATACAATGAGCAGTTCTTC. This encodes CSVDLGLARYNEQFF.

The V and J genes are TRBV12-3 or TRBV12-4 and TRBJ1-2; D call uncertain. The CDR3 is 12 residues long. Between the trimmed V and J ends, which lost 4 bases and 7 bases, there was a span of 10 bases. The CDR3 region is CASSSPLAGYTF. In nucleotides, the CDR3 is TGTGCCAGCAGTTCCCCGCTCGCTGGCTACACCTTC.

The CDR3 loop reads CASSQEDNLRLEQYF. The DNA of the CDR3 is TGTGCCAGCAGCCAAGAGGACAATCTACGTCTTGAGCAGTACTTC. The chain has TRBV14 and TRBJ2-7, with D possibly matching TRBD1 (5 bases). Trimming cost V 0 bases and J 7 bases, with 16 bases left between them. The length of the CDR3 is 15 residues. Germline CDR1 SGHDN, CDR2 FVKESK.

V gene TRBV12-5 combines with J gene TRBJ2-3; 12 bases align to TRBD2. The trim removed 6 bases at V and 2 bases at J, leaving 3 bases unmatched. There are 15 residues in the CDR3. Germline V gene lookup returns CDR1 LGHNT and CDR2 FRNRAP. For the CDR3, the DNA is TGTGCTAGTGGACTAGCGGGAGGATACACAGATACGCAGTATTTT. Protein: CASGLAGGYTDTQYF.

The chain links TRBV20-1 to TRBJ2-6, with 10 positions matching TRBD1. This CDR3 spans 18 amino acids. Germline V CDR1 and CDR2: DFQATT, SNEGSKA (reference sequence). Unmatched junction bases numbered 10, after V lost 1 base and J lost 4 bases. The CDR3 DNA reads as TGCAGTGCTAGAGGGCCGGGACAGGGGTTCGGCGGGGCCAACGTCCTGACTTTC. Its translation: CSARGPGQGFGGANVLTF.

Worth noting for this clonotype: As the CDR3 is not closed by the conserved phenylalanine or tryptophan, this likely results from a read error. The rearrangement uses TRBV20-1 and TRBJ2-5; D unresolved. Germline loops: CDR1 DFQATT, CDR2 SNEGSKA (reference sequence). The V end was cut by 0 bases, the J end by 1 base, with 9 bases between. The length of the CDR3 is 14 residues. DNA for the CDR3: TGCAGTGCTAGAGATGTCCGGATCCAAGAGACCCAGTACCTC. Protein product: CSARDVRIQETQYL.

This clonotype turned up a few times. The chain is built from TRBV7-2 and TRBJ1-2; 7 bases align to TRBD1. The CDR3 has 14 residues. The V gene's germline CDR1 is SGHTA and CDR2 FQGNSA. V trimming: 6 bases; J trimming: 4 bases; junction bases outside the gene matches: 8. The CDR3 nucleotides read TGTGCCAGCAGTCCTGGACAGGCCATCTATGGCTACACCTTC. Its protein is CASSPGQAIYGYTF.

The chain employs TRBV15 and TRBJ2-1, with TRBD1 matching 9 bases. The V segment lost 7 bases and the J segment 5 bases; nucleotides outside the gene matches: 9. The CDR3 runs 15 residues. The V gene's germline CDR1 is LNHNV and CDR2 YYDKDF (reference sequence). The CDR3 protein is CATNPTGGRNNEQFF. The CDR3 nucleotides are TGTGCCACCAACCCGACAGGGGGTCGGAACAATGAGCAGTTCTTC.

This clonotype has only a few counts. The chain is built from TRBV27 and TRBJ2-7; TRBD2 aligns across 13 bases. This CDR3 is 16 amino acids long. The junction had 5 bases not matched to a gene; V was cut back by 4 bases and J by 2 bases. Per the germline V gene, CDR1 is MNHEY and CDR2 is SMNVEV (reference sequence). CDR3 in amino acids: CASSSTTSGRAYEQYF. CDR3 nucleotide sequence: TGTGCCAGCAGTTCTACCACTAGCGGGAGGGCCTACGAGCAGTACTTC.

The genes are TRBV15 and TRBJ2-7, with D tentatively TRBD1 or TRBD2 (5 bases each). Germline V lookup: CDR1 LNHNV, CDR2 YYDKDF (reference sequence). V lost 8 bases and J 0 bases, leaving 14 bases between the germline ends. The CDR3 totals 14 residues. The CDR3 DNA follows: TGTGCCACCGGTTTGGCAGGGAGCTCCTACGAGCAGTACTTC. Translating gives CATGLAGSSYEQYF. Full variable domain (rest looked up from reference TRBV15 and TRBJ2-7): DAMVIQNPRYQVTQFGKPVTLSCSQTLNHNVMYWYQQKSSQAPKLLFHYYDKDFNNEADTPDNFQSRRPNTSFCFLDIRSPGLGDTAMYLCATGLAGSSYEQYFGPGTRLTVT.

This chain connects TRBV28 to TRBJ2-4; 11 nucleotides align to TRBD1. The CDR3 length is 18 residues. Losses at the gene ends were 5 bases for V and 3 bases for J; bases not matched to a gene: 12. Germline V CDR1 and CDR2: MDHEN, SYDVKM. The CDR3 DNA reads TGTGCCAGCAGTCCCCCCGGACAGGGGGCCAGGGTCAAAAACATTCAGTACTTC. This encodes CASSPPGQGARVKNIQYF.

The table lists this clonotype with a count of one. This chain uses TRBV20-1 with TRBJ2-7, with 12 bases aligning to TRBD2. In germline, CDR1 is DFQATT, CDR2 SNEGSKA (reference sequence). This CDR3 contains 14 residues. With 6 bases clipped from V and 1 base from J, the junction kept 4 bases outside the gene matches. Here the CDR3 reads CSASGLAGSYEQYF. Here the CDR3 DNA reads TGCAGTGCATCAGGACTAGCGGGATCCTACGAGCAGTACTTC.

The chain joins TRBV4-1 to TRBJ1-2, with D possibly being TRBD1 (5 bases). There are 16 residues in the CDR3. The ends were cut back, 7 bases at V and 4 bases at J, with 22 bases in the middle. Per the germline V gene, CDR1 is MGHRA and CDR2 is YSYEKL. The CDR3 DNA follows: TGCGCCAGCACTCAAGGGGACTCGGGAGCCGTCTATGGCTACACCTTC. Its protein is CASTQGDSGAVYGYTF.

J is TRBJ2-3 and V is TRBV20-1; D is unresolved. V was pared by 0 bases and J by 6 bases, with 10 bases between. The germline gives CDR1 DFQATT, CDR2 SNEGSKA (reference sequence). The CDR3 is 13 residues long. This CDR3 is CSAREGSEDTQYF. CDR3 bases: TGCAGTGCTAGAGAGGGCTCTGAGGATACGCAGTATTTT.

Of note for this clonotype: One end of the junction fails to match germline, which may point to a read error. This rearrangement joins TRBV5-1 to TRBJ2-5, with TRBD1 matching 8 bases. The CDR3 loop spans 15 amino acids. Looked up from germline, CDR1 is SGHRS and CDR2 is YFSETQ. CDR3: CTSSGLGTGQETQYF. CDR3 DNA sequence: TGCACCAGCAGCGGCCTGGGGACAGGCCAAGAGACCCAGTACTTC. The full variable domain, completed using reference TRBV5-1 and TRBJ2-5, is KAGVTQTPRYLIKTRGQQVTLSCSPISGHRSVSWYQQTPGQGLQFLFEYFSETQRNKGNFPGRFSGRQFSNSRSEMNVSTLELGDSALYLCTSSGLGTGQETQYFGPGTRLLVL.

This clonotype was counted only a few times. This chain uses TRBV5-1 with TRBJ2-7, with TRBD2 identical over 7 bases. The CDR3 is 15 amino acids. CDR1 is SGHRS and CDR2 is YFSETQ in the germline V gene. Germline trimming cut 0 bases from V and 3 bases from J; bases unmatched to any gene: 6. CDR3 in amino acids: CASSLERGSFYEQYF. As DNA, the CDR3 is TGCGCCAGCAGCTTGGAGCGCGGGAGCTTCTACGAGCAGTACTTC. Full variable domain (remainder filled in from reference TRBV5-1 and TRBJ2-7): KAGVTQTPRYLIKTRGQQVTLSCSPISGHRSVSWYQQTPGQGLQFLFEYFSETQRNKGNFPGRFSGRQFSNSRSEMNVSTLELGDSALYLCASSLERGSFYEQYFGPGTRLTVT.

This chain uses TRBV7-2 with TRBJ2-3, with 10 nucleotides matching TRBD2. The CDR3 contains 15 residues. CDR1 and CDR2 from the germline V gene are SGHTA and FQGNSA. J lost 5 bases, V lost 2 bases, and 4 bases had no gene match. CDR3 sequence reads: CASSLNQRGGDTQYF. CDR3 DNA sequence: TGTGCCAGCAGCTTAAATCAGCGGGGGGGAGATACGCAGTATTTT.

This rearrangement joins TRBV20-1 to TRBJ1-5; the D gene is possibly TRBD1 (6 bases). The germline V gene has CDR1 DFQATT and CDR2 SNEGSKA (reference sequence). Trimming shortened V by 5 bases and J by 1 base, and 12 bases separated the two germline ends. CDR3 length equals 14 residues. Written as DNA, the CDR3 is TGCAGTGCTGTCCGGGACATAAGCAATCAGCCCCAGCATTTT. It specifies CSAVRDISNQPQHF.

This sequence joins TRBV2 and TRBJ2-5; the D gene is possibly TRBD1 (8 bases). The CDR3 is 15 residues long. Germline V gene data show CDR1 as SNHLY and CDR2 as FYNNEI. The V end was cut by 8 bases, the J end by 4 bases, with 20 bases between. The CDR3 DNA follows: TGTGCCAGCGGGCCAAGGACAGGGAGGGGAGAGACCCAGTACTTC. Amino acid sequence: CASGPRTGRGETQYF.

This chain joins TRBV10-3 and TRBJ2-5; tentative D call: TRBD2 (6 bases). The DNA end is more similar to TRBJ2-7, so the J call may be wrong. The germline V gene has CDR1 ENHRY and CDR2 SYGVKD. This CDR3 is 13 amino acids long. CDR3 in DNA: TGTGCCATCAGGCCGGACTACACATACGAGCAGTACTTC. Encoded protein: CAIRPDYTYEQYF.

The chain joins TRBV25-1 to TRBJ2-7; D is uncertain. V was clipped by 2 bases and J by 3 bases, with 14 bases between them. The germline gives CDR1 MGHDK, CDR2 SYGVNS. The CDR3 loop spans 15 amino acids. This chain's CDR3 is CASSEQIGLDYEQYF. CDR3 nucleotides: TGTGCCAGCAGTGAACAAATTGGATTAGACTACGAGCAGTACTTC.

V gene TRBV29-1 combines with J gene TRBJ1-4, with D hard to call. The V and J ends lost 4 bases and 10 bases respectively, with 4 bases between them. This CDR3 has 9 amino acids. CDR1 is SQVTM, CDR2 ANQGSEA, per germline. For the CDR3, the DNA is TGCAGCGTTGTCCCAAAACTGTTTTTT. Its translation: CSVVPKLFF.

This CDR3 is CASSSAGGPQDTQYF. DNA for the CDR3: TGTGCCAGCAGCTCAGCGGGGGGGCCTCAAGATACGCAGTATTTT. The chain combines TRBV7-3 with TRBJ2-3; 10 nucleotides align to TRBD2. The trim removed 4 bases at V and 5 bases at J, leaving 6 bases unmatched. Germline loops: CDR1 SGHTA, CDR2 FQGTGA. The CDR3 is made up of 15 amino acids.

J is TRBJ2-1 and V is TRBV7-2; no clear D. CDR3 length equals 15 residues. Germline V gene data show CDR1 as SGHTA and CDR2 as FQGNSA. The V end was cut by 2 bases, the J end by 0 bases, with 8 bases between. DNA of the CDR3: TGTGCCAGCAGCTTACAGACTGCCTCCTACAATGAGCAGTTCTTC. Amino acid sequence: CASSLQTASYNEQFF.

The rearrangement joins TRBV9 to TRBJ2-7, with D unclear. The CDR3 loop spans 13 amino acids. Per germline, CDR1 SGDLS and CDR2 YYNGEE. The germline V and J ends were trimmed by 0 bases and 3 bases, with 7 bases remaining between them. The CDR3 region has the DNA TGTGCCAGCAGCGTAGAGATGGACTACGAGCAGTACTTC. The encoded protein is CASSVEMDYEQYF.

The chain combines TRBV9 with TRBJ2-5; possibly TRBD1 or TRBD2 for D (6 bases each). Trimming pared 0 bases from V and 5 bases from J, leaving 14 bases between. CDR1 and CDR2 (germline): SGDLS, YYNGEE. The CDR3 loop spans 15 amino acids. The CDR3 DNA sequence: TGTGCCAGCAGCGTAGTCGTGGGGGGCAGGGAGACCCAGTACTTC. As protein: CASSVVVGGRETQYF.

The J gene is TRBJ2-5, the V gene TRBV20-1, with 9 bases that match TRBD2. Per the germline V gene, CDR1 is DFQATT and CDR2 is SNEGSKA (reference sequence). This CDR3 comprises 16 residues. Trimming at V came to 6 bases and at J to 2 bases, leaving 13 bases not matched to a gene. CDR3 DNA sequence: TGCAGTGCCCCGAAAGGACTAGCGACCAAACAAGAGACCCAGTACTTC. This codes for CSAPKGLATKQETQYF.

Of note for this clonotype: The junction shows a germline mismatch at one end, possibly a read error. This chain uses TRBV7-9 with TRBJ2-1; 11 bases fit TRBD2. Per germline, CDR1 SEHNR and CDR2 FQNEAQ (reference sequence). This CDR3 comprises 16 residues. The CDR3 DNA reads TGTGCCGGCAGCTTAGTAGCGGGGGGGCCCGGCAATGAGCAGTTCTTC. Its protein is CAGSLVAGGPGNEQFF.